Each of the 4 T cell receptor beta chains below was sequenced from the same sample in a study of T cells in tuberculosis. Indicated time point: new active TB diagnosis, blood taken before or within 7 days of starting treatment. Only in-frame clones appear in the TCRdb table, and some are missing; sequencing was by immunoSEQ multiplex PCR. The data show some 49,000 clones, 90% to 95% seen once. The input for sequencing was PBMCs, taken at tuberculosis diagnosis. The receptors here all came from an adult with tuberculosis.

As DNA, the CDR3 is TGTGCCAGCAGCCCAGTCCTGAGCGGGAGGGCCGCGTATACGCAGTATTTT. This gives the protein CASSPVLSGRAAYTQYF. The chain is built from TRBV9 and TRBJ2-3, with 10 nucleotides matching TRBD2. CDR1 is SGDLS and CDR2 is YYNGEE in the germline V gene. The ends lost 4 bases at V and 7 bases at J; junction bases unmatched: 15. The CDR3 is 17 amino acids.

This clone was counted once. This chain uses TRBV28 with TRBJ1-2; D remains unclear. The CDR3 length is 16 residues. Germline CDR1 MDHEN, CDR2 SYDVKM. The V and J ends lost 5 bases and 4 bases respectively, with 20 bases between them. CDR3 protein: CASSPLGLEVPYGYTF. DNA for the CDR3: TGTGCCAGCAGTCCCCTAGGCCTAGAGGTGCCCTATGGCTACACCTTC.

The V gene is TRBV27, the J gene TRBJ2-3, with TRBD2 identical over 10 bases. The ends lost 4 bases at V and 5 bases at J; junction bases unmatched: 9. Germline CDR1 reads MNHEY; CDR2 reads SMNVEV (reference sequence). This CDR3 is built from 16 residues. Here the CDR3 DNA reads TGTGCCAGCAGTTCGGGACTAGCGTTATCCCAAGATACGCAGTATTTT. Protein product: CASSSGLALSQDTQYF.

The genes are TRBV4-2 and TRBJ2-7; a weak D match, TRBD1 (5 bases). CDR3 length equals 17 residues. Germline lookup yields CDR1 LGHNA and CDR2 YNFKEQ. The V end was cut by 0 bases, the J end by 4 bases, with 19 bases between. The CDR3 DNA sequence: TGTGCCAGCAGCCAAGAAAATGGTGCAGGACAACAATACGAGCAGTACTTC. Encoded protein: CASSQENGAGQQYEQYF.